These T cell receptor beta chains were read from a single sample in a study of shared clonotypes between healthy human individuals. TCRdb's copy holds only in-frame clones and misses some; the assay was immunoSEQ multiplex PCR. The data contain millions of clones, around 96% of them singletons. The specimen was naive CD8+ T cells sorted from blood. The receptors were gathered from a man between 18 and 29 years old in good health. Both conserved end residues are part of each CDR3. Each record gives: clone size, CDR3 length, J gene, D gene, V gene, CDR3 protein, CDR3 DNA. A D gene is named only where the DNA matches it firmly. For some rows the clone size is stated as once, few or many, or as a class when expanded; others skip it.

clone_size: .; cdr3_length: 15; j_call: TRBJ2-5; d_call: .; v_call: TRBV6-4; cdr3_aa: CARGTQGGIQETQYF; cdr3_nt: TGTGCCAGGGGGACTCAGGGAGGCATCCAAGAGACCCAGTACTTC
clone_size: .; cdr3_length: 15; j_call: TRBJ2-1; d_call: TRBD2; v_call: TRBV5-4; cdr3_aa: CASSYGLAEYNEQFF; cdr3_nt: TGTGCCAGCAGCTACGGACTAGCGGAGTACAATGAGCAGTTCTTC
clone_size: .; cdr3_length: 15; j_call: TRBJ1-1; d_call: .; v_call: TRBV28; cdr3_aa: CASRRGGEANTEAFF; cdr3_nt: TGTGCCAGCCGTCGGGGGGGAGAGGCGAACACTGAAGCTTTCTTT
clone_size: .; cdr3_length: 17; j_call: TRBJ2-3; d_call: TRBD1; v_call: TRBV25-1; cdr3_aa: CASSESPDRAWGDTQYF; cdr3_nt: TGTGCCAGCAGTGAATCCCCGGACAGGGCGTGGGGAGATACGCAGTATTTT
clone_size: .; cdr3_length: 15; j_call: TRBJ2-7; d_call: TRBD1; v_call: TRBV6-5; cdr3_aa: CASRNPGDRGDEQYF; cdr3_nt: TGTGCCAGCAGGAACCCGGGGGACAGGGGCGACGAGCAGTACTTC
clone_size: .; cdr3_length: 16; j_call: TRBJ2-7; d_call: TRBD1; v_call: TRBV19; cdr3_aa: CASTPRSGQGFHEQYF; cdr3_nt: TGTGCCAGTACCCCCAGGTCCGGACAGGGCTTCCACGAGCAGTACTTC
clone_size: .; cdr3_length: 15; j_call: TRBJ2-7; d_call: .; v_call: TRBV5-1; cdr3_aa: CASSLGTDSSYEQYF; cdr3_nt: TGCGCCAGCAGCTTGGGGACCGATTCGAGCTACGAGCAGTACTTC
clone_size: .; cdr3_length: 12; j_call: TRBJ2-5; d_call: .; v_call: TRBV5-6; cdr3_aa: CASSLGEETQYF; cdr3_nt: TGTGCCAGCAGCTTGGGGGAAGAGACCCAGTACTTC
clone_size: .; cdr3_length: 13; j_call: TRBJ1-1; d_call: .; v_call: TRBV6-5; cdr3_aa: CASSYSRGVEAFF; cdr3_nt: TGTGCCAGCAGTTACTCTCGGGGGGTGGAAGCTTTCTTT
clone_size: .; cdr3_length: 14; j_call: TRBJ1-2; d_call: TRBD1; v_call: TRBV27; cdr3_aa: CASRWTGGGYGYTF; cdr3_nt: TGTGCCAGCAGATGGACAGGGGGTGGCTATGGCTACACCTTC
clone_size: .; cdr3_length: 11; j_call: TRBJ1-2; d_call: .; v_call: TRBV19; cdr3_aa: CASSKGEGYTF; cdr3_nt: TGTGCCAGTAGTAAGGGTGAAGGCTACACCTTC
clone_size: .; cdr3_length: 14; j_call: TRBJ1-4; d_call: TRBD1; v_call: TRBV6-5; cdr3_aa: CASSPDRSLEKLFF; cdr3_nt: TGTGCCAGCAGTCCGGACAGGTCCCTTGAAAAACTGTTTTTT
clone_size: once; cdr3_length: 14; j_call: TRBJ2-7; d_call: TRBD2; v_call: TRBV6-1; cdr3_aa: CASSPGASGYEQYF; cdr3_nt: TGTGCCAGCAGCCCTGGGGCTAGCGGATACGAGCAGTACTTC
clone_size: .; cdr3_length: 15; j_call: TRBJ2-7; d_call: TRBD2; v_call: TRBV6-1; cdr3_aa: CASNARLASTYEQYF; cdr3_nt: TGTGCCAGCAACGCTAGACTAGCGTCTACCTACGAGCAGTACTTC
clone_size: .; cdr3_length: 14; j_call: TRBJ1-2; d_call: TRBD1; v_call: TRBV7-9; cdr3_aa: CASSTGTGGDGYTF; cdr3_nt: TGTGCCAGCAGCACGGGGACAGGGGGCGATGGCTACACCTTC
clone_size: .; cdr3_length: 12; j_call: TRBJ2-3; d_call: .; v_call: TRBV7-9; cdr3_aa: CASSFGSDTQYF; cdr3_nt: TGTGCCAGCAGCTTCGGATCGGATACGCAGTATTTT
clone_size: .; cdr3_length: 15; j_call: TRBJ2-5; d_call: TRBD1; v_call: TRBV27; cdr3_aa: CASSLSGQGGETQYF; cdr3_nt: TGTGCCAGCAGTTTATCGGGACAGGGAGGAGAGACCCAGTACTTC
clone_size: .; cdr3_length: 15; j_call: TRBJ2-7; d_call: TRBD2; v_call: TRBV18; cdr3_aa: CAIQGLAGGFYEQYF; cdr3_nt: TGTGCCATCCAGGGACTAGCGGGAGGTTTCTACGAGCAGTACTTC
clone_size: .; cdr3_length: 16; j_call: TRBJ1-1; d_call: .; v_call: TRBV2; cdr3_aa: CASSDGLYSLDTEAFF; cdr3_nt: TGTGCCAGCAGTGATGGGCTCTACAGCCTGGACACTGAAGCTTTCTTT
clone_size: .; cdr3_length: 13; j_call: TRBJ2-2; d_call: .; v_call: TRBV6-6; cdr3_aa: CASTGNPTGELFF; cdr3_nt: TGTGCCAGCACGGGCAACCCCACCGGGGAGCTGTTTTTT
clone_size: .; cdr3_length: 13; j_call: TRBJ2-7; d_call: .; v_call: TRBV5-4; cdr3_aa: CASSFPSSYEQYF; cdr3_nt: TGTGCCAGCAGCTTTCCCAGTTCCTACGAGCAGTACTTC
clone_size: .; cdr3_length: 16; j_call: TRBJ2-7; d_call: TRBD2; v_call: TRBV14; cdr3_aa: CASSQGKGTIFYEQYF; cdr3_nt: TGTGCCAGCAGCCAAGGGAAAGGGACTATCTTCTACGAGCAGTACTTC
clone_size: .; cdr3_length: 15; j_call: TRBJ2-7; d_call: TRBD2; v_call: TRBV4-3; cdr3_aa: CASSPILAGGLEQYF; cdr3_nt: TGCGCCAGCAGCCCGATCCTAGCGGGAGGGCTCGAGCAGTACTTC
clone_size: .; cdr3_length: 14; j_call: TRBJ2-1; d_call: TRBD2; v_call: TRBV7-9; cdr3_aa: CASHQAGVPNEQFF; cdr3_nt: TGTGCCAGCCACCAAGCGGGGGTCCCCAATGAGCAGTTCTTC
clone_size: .; cdr3_length: 13; j_call: TRBJ1-1; d_call: .; v_call: TRBV11-2; cdr3_aa: CASSRTGNTEAFF; cdr3_nt: TGTGCCAGCAGCCGAACAGGGAACACTGAAGCTTTCTTT